This T cell receptor (beta chain) is drawn from a study of blood T cell repertoires in COVID-19. As for the study in general: PBMCs, B-cell-depleted T cells, or T cells were the source of the cDNA or gDNA that made up the material.

Assay used: immunoSEQ multiplex PCR; TCRdb lists only in-frame clones, some missing. The sample yields fewer than 140,000 clones, around 78% seen once. This clone was seen a single time. The ends lost 6 bases at V and 8 bases at J; junction bases unmatched: 10. The CDR3 covers 15 residues. Germline V CDR1 and CDR2: MDHEN, SYDVKM. The source material was peripheral blood. The V and J genes are TRBV28 and TRBJ1-2; 12 positions agree with TRBD1. This TCR was recovered from an elderly man with COVID-19, enrolled during active disease. The CDR3 region is CASSSGTGGSGGYTF. The CDR3 DNA follows: TGTGCCAGCAGCTCCGGGACAGGGGGCTCGGGCGGCTACACCTTC.